Below are 9 T cell receptor beta chains sequenced from a single sample in a study of blood T cell repertoires in COVID-19 (dated by TCRdb to 2018 to 2020). Library method: the immunoSEQ multiplex PCR assay. Sourced from immuneACCESS, this table was stored by TCRdb with only in-frame sequences that have V and J called. A share of the clones is absent; for the studies checked, an unresolved V gene accounts for under half, and the remainder has no known explanation. A total of more than 150,000 clones appear in this sample, 84% of them only once. The ten largest clones represent more than 7.5% of the sample. The specimen sequenced was peripheral blood. The source of these receptors is a woman aged 50 to 60 with acute or convalescent COVID-19.

This clone was found a few times. The J gene is TRBJ2-2, the V gene TRBV6-6; 7 positions agree with TRBD1. The length of the CDR3 is 15 residues. V shed 4 bases, J shed 4 bases, and the junction held 6 bases outside the gene matches. Germline values: CDR1 MNHNY, CDR2 SVGAGI (reference sequence). The CDR3 DNA is TGTGCCAGCAGTTCGGGACAGATAACCACCGGGGAGCTGTTTTTT. Protein sequence: CASSSGQITTGELFF.

This chain links TRBV10-3 with TRBJ1-5; 7 nucleotides align to TRBD1. The CDR3 has 13 residues. Germline assignment: CDR1 ENHRY and CDR2 SYGVKD. The J segment lost 6 bases and the V segment lost 3 bases, leaving 2 bases of the junction unmatched. The CDR3 DNA sequence: TGTGCCATCAGTGACCAGGGGGGTCAGCCCCAGCATTTT. The encoded protein is CAISDQGGQPQHF.

V gene TRBV4-3 combines with J gene TRBJ2-7; 8 bases are shared with TRBD1. The CDR3 runs to 16 residues. V gave up 0 bases and J gave up 2 bases; unmatched junction bases: 6. Germline CDR1 and CDR2: LGHNA and YSLEER. DNA for the CDR3: TGCGCCAGCAGCCAAGATTGGGACAGGAAACCCTACGAGCAGTACTTC. This translates into CASSQDWDRKPYEQYF.

About this clone itself: Other DNA sequences of this sample code for an identical CDR3. The chain employs TRBV19 and TRBJ1-1; 11 nucleotides align to TRBD1. Germline loops: CDR1 LNHDA, CDR2 SQIVND (reference sequence). This CDR3 region has 14 residues. V lost 4 bases, J lost 2 bases, and 0 bases stayed unmatched. The CDR3 nucleotides read TGTGCCAGTAGTAGGACAGGGGGCAACACTGAAGCTTTCTTT. Its translation: CASSRTGGNTEAFF.

The V and J genes are TRBV11-3 and TRBJ2-1; no reliable D call. V was shortened by 1 base and J by 5 bases, with 6 bases between the two germline ends. CDR1 is SGHNT and CDR2 is YENEEA in the germline V gene. The CDR3 totals 13 residues. The CDR3 region is CASSLGQNNEQFF. DNA of the CDR3: TGTGCCAGCAGCTTAGGGCAGAACAATGAGCAGTTCTTC.

CDR3 DNA: TGTGCCAGCAGCCGACTGGAGGGACAGGGGAGCGAAAAACTGTTTTTT. It encodes CASSRLEGQGSEKLFF. The chain joins TRBV16 to TRBJ1-4; 10 nucleotides match TRBD1. The V and J ends lost 4 bases and 8 bases, in that order; junction bases with no gene match: 10. Per the germline V gene, CDR1 is KGHSY and CDR2 is FQNENV. The CDR3 length is 16 residues. Looking up the rest from reference TRBV16 and TRBJ1-4 gives the full variable domain: GEEVAQTPKHLVRGEGQKAKLYCAPIKGHSYVFWYQQVLKNEFKFLISFQNENVFDETGMPKERFSAKCLPNSPCSLEIQATKLEDSAVYFCASSRLEGQGSEKLFFGSGTQLSVL.

This clone came up a few times. V gene TRBV4-3 combines with J gene TRBJ2-3; TRBD2 is a possible D gene (5 bases). V was trimmed by 1 base and J by 2 bases, leaving 10 bases between them. The length of the CDR3 is 15 residues. Germline V gene sequence: CDR1 LGHNA, CDR2 YSLEER. DNA of the CDR3: TGCGCCAGCAGCCAAGCCGGGGTGAACACAGATACGCAGTATTTT. It is translated as CASSQAGVNTDTQYF.

This chain links TRBV7-2 with TRBJ2-3; TRBD2 agrees at 14 bases. The CDR3 is made up of 19 amino acids. With 1 base clipped from V and 1 base from J, the junction kept 7 bases outside the gene matches. Germline loops: CDR1 SGHTA, CDR2 FQGNSA. The CDR3 DNA reads TGTGCCAGCAGCTTAGGCCGACTAGCGGGGGGGCTCGGCACAGATACGCAGTATTTT. It codes for CASSLGRLAGGLGTDTQYF.

This clone was observed a handful of times. V usage is TRBV5-1 and J usage is TRBJ2-5; TRBD2 agrees at 14 bases. This CDR3 contains 17 residues. The V and J ends lost 4 bases and 2 bases, in that order; junction bases with no gene match: 7. The germline V gene encodes CDR1 SGHRS and CDR2 YFSETQ. CDR3 sequence (DNA): TGCGCCAGCAGCCCCTACGGACTAGCGGGGGGACAAGAGACCCAGTACTTC. This sequence encodes CASSPYGLAGGQETQYF.